The rows below give T cell receptor beta chains drawn from one sample of a study of regulatory T cells in long-lasting Graves disease. In TCRdb, the multiplex PCR reads were re-called with MiXCR into one record per CDR3 protein. The repertoire holds more than 650,000 distinct CDR3 sequences, with approximately 29% as singletons. The sample in question was peripheral blood mononuclear cells (PBMCs), obtained when the disease was refractory, from a patient treated with antithyroid drugs. These receptors were obtained from a female donor with Graves disease. Each CDR3 is given with its conserved first and last residue. A D gene is named only where the DNA matches it firmly. Clone sizes are given selectively: once, few, many, or a class where the clone is expanded.

V: TRBV20-1; D: TRBD2; size: NA; J: TRBJ2-7; DNA: TGCAGTGGACTAGCGGGACTATACGAGCAGTACTTC; CDR3: CSGLAGLYEQYF
V: TRBV5-1; D: NA; size: NA; J: TRBJ1-1; DNA: TGCGCCAGCAGCGTGAGAGCCAGGGCCGTGGGTACTGAAGCTTTCTTT; CDR3: CASSVRARAVGTEAFF
V: TRBV7-9; D: NA; size: few; J: TRBJ1-2; DNA: TGTGCCAGCAGCTTAGAGACAGTTTCTAACTATGGCTACACCTTC; CDR3: CASSLETVSNYGYTF
V: TRBV10-3; D: TRBD2; size: NA; J: TRBJ2-1; DNA: TGTGCCACAGCGGGAGAGGACAATGAGCAGTTCTTC; CDR3: CATAGEDNEQFF
V: TRBV11-1; D: NA; size: many; J: TRBJ2-5; DNA: TGTGCCAGCAGCTTAGGGAGCACAAGATCCCAAGAGACCCAGTACTTC; CDR3: CASSLGSTRSQETQYF
V: TRBV28; D: NA; size: many; J: TRBJ1-1; DNA: TGTGCCAGCAGGCACAACACTGAAGCTTTCTTT; CDR3: CASRHNTEAFF
V: TRBV11-2; D: TRBD1; size: NA; J: TRBJ2-7; DNA: TGTGCCAGCAGCTTTGGACAGGGAGCGGACGAGCAGTACTTC; CDR3: CASSFGQGADEQYF
V: TRBV12-3/TRBV12-4; D: TRBD1; size: many; J: TRBJ1-1; DNA: TGTGCCAGCAGTCGGACAGGGTCGGTCACTGAAGCTTTCTTT; CDR3: CASSRTGSVTEAFF
V: TRBV6-1; D: NA; size: NA; J: TRBJ1-6; DNA: TGTGCCAGCAGCCGCAAAACAGGGCCGAGCTCCTATAATTCACCCCTCCACTTT; CDR3: CASSRKTGPSSYNSPLHF
V: TRBV29-1; D: TRBD2; size: few; J: TRBJ2-2; DNA: TGCAGCGCCTCTGAGACTAGCGGGAGTAATACCGGGGAGCTGTTTTTT; CDR3: CSASETSGSNTGELFF
V: TRBV7-9; D: NA; size: NA; J: TRBJ1-3; DNA: TGTACCAGCAGCCACAGGCTAGGCTCTGGAAACACCATATATTTT; CDR3: CTSSHRLGSGNTIYF
V: TRBV7-2; D: NA; size: NA; J: TRBJ1-4; DNA: TGTGCCAGCAGTATTAGGTCCACAGGGTATTCTCATGAAAAACTGTTTTTT; CDR3: CASSIRSTGYSHEKLFF
V: TRBV20-1; D: TRBD1; size: few; J: TRBJ1-2; DNA: TGCAGTGCTGCCCATCAGGGGGCTCGCGGCTACACCTTC; CDR3: CSAAHQGARGYTF
V: TRBV20-1; D: TRBD1; size: few; J: TRBJ1-4; DNA: TGCAGTGCAATGGACAGGGTTGATGAAAAACTGTTTTTT; CDR3: CSAMDRVDEKLFF